The clone carrying this TCR beta chain is a singleton in its sample. The CDR3 loop spans 14 amino acids. The germline V gene encodes CDR1 SGHAT and CDR2 FQNNGV. V was shortened by 1 base and J by 1 base, with 8 bases between the two germline ends. The data originate from a study of blood T cells in healthy people across ages. Then a second PCR, running roughly 7 to 12 cycles, was carried out with a sample-barcoded 5' primer and a J-beta primer mix. TCRdb passed the 5' RACE reads through MiXCR, listing each CDR3 protein once. The sample lists approximately 1.5 million distinct CDR3 sequences, 30% to 40% occurring once.

The genes are TRBV11-2 and TRBJ2-7; D uncertain. The sequencing sample was made of blood. This sequence was found in a woman between 25 and 40 years old in good health. The CDR3 protein is CASSLADQSYEQYF. The CDR3 DNA reads as TGTGCCAGCAGCTTAGCCGACCAATCCTACGAGCAGTACTTC.